This record concerns one T cell receptor (beta chain) sequence. Its antigen has not been determined. No clone much larger than this one lies a single base away; base qualities are absent. Every donor was a healthy Caucasian. The twin cohort comprised three pairs of female monozygotic twins, all aged roughly 18 to 30 years. CD4+ and CD8+ T cell populations were isolated with positive isolation kits from Invitrogen. The library was built by means of 5' RACE. The sequencer listed for this sample is Illumina HiSeq 2000. Template switching added a universal primer binding site, and the final cDNA carried a unique molecular identifier that allowed TCR cDNA molecules to be counted accurately. Specific primers in the conserved constant-segment region were used to synthesize first-strand cDNA for the TCR alpha and beta chains. Each cDNA library was double barcoded, with a SMART-Mk sample barcode plus Illumina barcodes, to control for contamination. TruSeq adapter sequences and Illumina sample barcodes were added in two successive PCR steps. TCR alpha and beta cDNA libraries were sequenced on the Illumina HiSeq platform with custom primers. The paper's processing steps were these. Unique molecular identifiers were extracted from raw reads with MiGEC, and CDR3 positions were determined with MiXCR. Recombination models were inferred per individual with the repgenHMM and IGoR tools using an EM algorithm. Shared clonotype analysis was performed with the tcR package in R, normalizing sharing by the product of cloneset sizes. To study raw recombination free of thymic and clonal selection effects, out-of-frame nonproductive sequences were analyzed. TCRdb itself trimmed the public reads at Q25 with fastp, ran MiXCR and retained productive beta chains. Identical CDR3 protein sequences are pooled into one entry, listed with their most common genes and DNA. TCRdb, rather than the study authors, made the V and J calls. This sample comprises 400,000 to 600,000 distinct CDR3 sequences, about 20% of them detected only once. The ten largest make up approximately 0.48% of the sample.

This entry comes from a study of identical twins (dated by TCRdb to 2016 to 2017). With regard to the full study: The study deep-sequenced TCR alpha and beta repertoires from monozygotic twins, unrelated adults of various ages and cord blood to test whether fetal clonotypes persist. To rule out contamination, the twin experiments were replicated at different times with different library preparation protocols. On the study overall, not on this receptor specifically: In beta out-of-frame sequences, excess twin sharing was weaker, because having fewer shared sequences lowered the signal-to-noise ratio. Because the same donors could not be followed over many years, the conclusions depended on cross-sectional statistical analysis. Abundant cord blood beta clonotypes had fewer insertions, young adult naive repertoires showed a similar but weaker trend, and memory repertoires showed no such trend. Compared with coincidental sharing between unrelated individuals, out-of-frame TCR alpha sequences shared between twins had an excess of sequences with low generation probability. Out-of-frame TCR alpha sharing in monozygotic twins was systematically underestimated by recombination models, whereas sharing between unrelated individuals was in agreement with the recombination models. Zero-insertion analyses could be partly confounded by invariant T cells such as MAIT and iNKT, though diverse VJ usage argued against such confounding for most clonotypes.

Inclusive of the bounding cysteine and phenylalanine, the CDR3 is 15 residues long. The DNA shown is the 45-base CDR3, in frame from base 1. CDR1 SQVTM and CDR2 ANQGSEA were looked up in the germline V gene. The junction shows trimming of 6 bases on V and 1 base on J, and the gene matches do not reach 7 bases of it. The same data also went into a second study, on yellow fever vaccine responses in identical twins. According to the second study: According to the authors, the vaccine-induced T cell response in identical twins seemed to be partly convergent and partly specific to each individual. In the study, vaccine-responding T cell clones were precisely tracked in identical twins.

Sequenced sample: CD4+ T cells sorted from blood. The chain is made from TRBV29-1 and TRBJ2-2; TRBD1 lines up with 8 middle nucleotides. This clonotype originated in a woman aged 18 to 35 in good health. The CDR3 corresponds to CSVRQGPMNTGELFF. The nucleotides are TGCAGCGTACGACAGGGGCCGATGAACACCGGGGAGCTGTTTTTT.